This TCR beta chain was documented in a study of blood T cell repertoires in COVID-19. Overall study context: Samples of COVID-19 (acute and convalescent) were obtained from the United States, Italy and Spain. PBMCs, B-cell-depleted T cells, or T cells provided the cDNA or gDNA that made up the material.

Original analysis: The assay estimated nucleated cells by amplifying reference gene primers. The data were produced by immunoSEQ multiplex PCR, yet TCRdb's version contains in-frame clones alone and is incomplete. The DNA gave D and trimming, while V, J and clone size come from that table. The table records about 390,000 clones, 80% to 90% of them present only once. It was during active infection that Seattle patients were enrolled and then longitudinally followed. This CDR3 region has 16 residues. Looked up from germline, CDR1 is MNHEY and CDR2 is SMNVEV (reference sequence). After removal of 6 bases from V and 2 bases from J, the junction contained 9 bases not matched to a gene.

The material sequenced was peripheral blood. The clonotype comes from a woman aged 60 to 75 with COVID-19, enrolled during active disease. The J gene is TRBJ1-5, the V gene TRBV27, with 8 bases aligning to TRBD1. CDR3 in amino acids: CASSRDRRRGNQPQHF. CDR3 nucleotides: TGTGCCAGCAGCCGGGACAGGCGGCGGGGCAATCAGCCCCAGCATTTT.